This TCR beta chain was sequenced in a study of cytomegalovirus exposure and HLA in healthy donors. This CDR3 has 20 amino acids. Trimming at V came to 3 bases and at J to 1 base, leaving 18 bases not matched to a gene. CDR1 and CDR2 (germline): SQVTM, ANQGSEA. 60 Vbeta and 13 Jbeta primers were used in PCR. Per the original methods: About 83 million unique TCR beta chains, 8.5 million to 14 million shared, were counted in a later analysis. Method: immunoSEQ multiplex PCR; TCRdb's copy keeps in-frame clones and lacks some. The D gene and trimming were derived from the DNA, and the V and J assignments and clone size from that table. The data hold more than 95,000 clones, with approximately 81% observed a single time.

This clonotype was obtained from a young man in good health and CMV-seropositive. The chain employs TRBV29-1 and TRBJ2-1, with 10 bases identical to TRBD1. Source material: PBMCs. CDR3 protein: CSVESRGQGRGVSSYNEQFF. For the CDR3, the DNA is TGCAGCGTTGAGTCAAGGGGACAGGGGCGTGGGGTGAGTTCCTACAATGAGCAGTTCTTC.